This TCR beta chain was identified during a study of T cells in Graves' hyperthyroidism and ophthalmopathy. Whole-study findings and limits: Most clonotypes expanded in the thyroid (above 0.001) were also present in blood. Prediction of ophthalmopathy progression came a median around 6 months pre-onset.

CDR3 length: 13 amino acids. The ends were cut back, 5 bases at V and 4 bases at J, with 14 bases in the middle. The germline gives CDR1 SQVTM, CDR2 ANQGSEA. Uncontrolled infections, other autoimmune diseases, pregnancy or lactation led to exclusion of patients. In making diagnoses, clinical symptoms, serum thyroxine and TRAb, thyroid ultrasound and orbital computed tomography were all used. As for this clonotype: Its antigen is as yet unknown.

The source material, RNA transcripts, was used to amplify TCR beta CDR3 regions. When the TCR CDR3 underwent first-round RT-PCR, the HTBI primer set was used. TCRdb processed the multiplex PCR reads anew with MiXCR; each CDR3 protein has one entry. The repertoire includes more than 500,000 distinct CDR3 sequences, over 35% of them detected once, and about 45% sits in the top ten. The chain couples TRBV29-1 to TRBJ2-5; D may be TRBD1 (7 bases). Sequencing input: peripheral blood or thyroid tissue (not recorded which). This TCR came from an adult woman with Graves' disease, either hyperthyroidism or ophthalmopathy (not recorded which). The CDR3 region is CSVRTGGGETQYF. The CDR3, as DNA: TGCAGCGTTCGGACAGGAGGGGGAGAGACCCAGTACTTC.